What follows describes a single TCR beta chain. Its antigen is unknown. The data belong to a study of regulatory T cells in long-lasting Graves disease. Background on the study: The term persistent Graves' disease signified upward of 5 years on antithyroid drugs with positive TSH receptor antibodies.

CDR1 is SEHNR, CDR2 FQNEAQ, per germline (reference sequence). CDR3 length equals 14 residues. With 4 bases clipped from V and 0 bases from J, the junction kept 3 bases outside the gene matches. Combining iRepertoire HTBI primers with Arm-PCR of CDR3 regions, the authors built TCR beta libraries. MiXCR, run by TCRdb on the multiplex PCR reads, gives a single entry per CDR3 protein. The table lists fewer than 450,000 distinct CDR3 sequences, about a quarter of them singletons. Notes on the study in general: It was in persistent disease that TRBV28, TRBJ1-2 and TRBJ2-5 were favored.

Stated time point: persistent/refractory GD, antithyroid drugs over 5 years with positive TRAb. Researchers made the TCR library from RNA that was extracted from PBMCs. By American Thyroid Association guidelines, Graves' disease was diagnosed in the cohort. A blood draw put around 9 milliliters of peripheral blood into EDTA tubes. J is TRBJ2-7 and V is TRBV7-9; TRBD2 matches 7 bases. The sequence was obtained from a female donor with Graves disease. Material: peripheral blood mononuclear cells (PBMCs), obtained when the disease was refractory, from a patient treated with antithyroid drugs. CDR3 nucleotides: TGTGCCAGCAGCTCGGGGGGACCCTCCTACGAGCAGTACTTC. Encoded protein: CASSSGGPSYEQYF. The variable domain in full, with the rest retrieved from reference TRBV7-9 and TRBJ2-7, is DTGVSQNPRHKITKRGQNVTFRCDPISEHNRLYWYRQTLGQGPEFLTYFQNEAQLEKSRLLSDRFSAERPKGSFSTLEIQRTEQGDSAMYLCASSSGGPSYEQYFGPGTRLTVT.